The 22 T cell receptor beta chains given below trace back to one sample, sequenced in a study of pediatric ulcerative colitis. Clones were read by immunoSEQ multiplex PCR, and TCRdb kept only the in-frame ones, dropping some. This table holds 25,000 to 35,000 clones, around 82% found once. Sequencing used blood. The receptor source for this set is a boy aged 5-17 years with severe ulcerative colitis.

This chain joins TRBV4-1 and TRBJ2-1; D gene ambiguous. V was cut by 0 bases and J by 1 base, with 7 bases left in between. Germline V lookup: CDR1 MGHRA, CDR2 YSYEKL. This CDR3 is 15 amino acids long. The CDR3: CASSQDRLSYNEQFF. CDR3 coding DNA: TGCGCCAGCAGCCAAGATCGGCTGTCCTACAATGAGCAGTTCTTC.

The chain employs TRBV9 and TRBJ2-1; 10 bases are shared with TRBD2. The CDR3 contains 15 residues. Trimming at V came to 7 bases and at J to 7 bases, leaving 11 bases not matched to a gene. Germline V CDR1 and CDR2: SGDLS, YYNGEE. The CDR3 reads CASSEAGGPMNEQFF. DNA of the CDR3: TGTGCCAGCTCCGAAGCGGGGGGGCCAATGAATGAGCAGTTCTTC.

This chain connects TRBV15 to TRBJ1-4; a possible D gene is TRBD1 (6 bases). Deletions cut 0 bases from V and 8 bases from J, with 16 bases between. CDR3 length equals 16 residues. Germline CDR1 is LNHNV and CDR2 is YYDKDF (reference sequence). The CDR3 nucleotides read TGTGCCACCAGCAGAGATCGGGGCAGGGGAGGAGAAAAACTGTTTTTT. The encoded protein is CATSRDRGRGGEKLFF.

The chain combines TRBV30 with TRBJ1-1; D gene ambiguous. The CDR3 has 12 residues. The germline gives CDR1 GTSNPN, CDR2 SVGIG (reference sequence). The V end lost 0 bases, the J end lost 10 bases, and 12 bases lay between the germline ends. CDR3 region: CAWSVLTLGAFF. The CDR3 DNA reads TGTGCCTGGAGTGTACTAACACTGGGAGCTTTCTTT.

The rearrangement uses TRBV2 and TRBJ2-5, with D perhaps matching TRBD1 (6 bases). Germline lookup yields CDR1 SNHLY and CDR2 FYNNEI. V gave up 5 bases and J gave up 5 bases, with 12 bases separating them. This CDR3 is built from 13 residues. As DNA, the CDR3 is TGTGCCAGCAGTCCCCGCAGGGGTGAGACCCAGTACTTC. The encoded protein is CASSPRRGETQYF. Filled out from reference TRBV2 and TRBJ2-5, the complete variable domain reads EPEVTQTPSHQVTQMGQEVILRCVPISNHLYFYWYRQILGQKVEFLVSFYNNEISEKSEIFDDQFSVERPDGSNFTLKIRSTKLEDSAMYFCASSPRRGETQYFGPGTRLLVL.

CDR3 nucleotides: TGTGCCAGCAGCGCTGGACTAGCGGGGGGCTACGAGCAGTACTTC. Its protein is CASSAGLAGGYEQYF. The rearrangement joins TRBV7-6 to TRBJ2-7; TRBD2 matches at 14 bases. This CDR3 contains 15 residues. The germline CDR1 and CDR2 sequences are SGHVS and FNYEAQ. The ends lost 5 bases at V and 3 bases at J; junction bases unmatched: 3.

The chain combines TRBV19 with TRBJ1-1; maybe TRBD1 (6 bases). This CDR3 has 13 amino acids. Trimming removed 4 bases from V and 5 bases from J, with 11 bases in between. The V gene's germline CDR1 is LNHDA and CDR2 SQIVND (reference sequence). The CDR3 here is CASSKGGVTEAFF. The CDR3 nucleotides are TGTGCCAGTAGTAAGGGGGGGGTTACTGAAGCTTTCTTT.

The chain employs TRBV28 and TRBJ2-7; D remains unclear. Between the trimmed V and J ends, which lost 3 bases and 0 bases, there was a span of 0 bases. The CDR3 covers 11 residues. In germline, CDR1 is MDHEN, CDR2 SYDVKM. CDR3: CASSFSYEQYF. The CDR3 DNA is TGTGCCAGCAGTTTCTCCTACGAGCAGTACTTC.

The CDR3 is CASSPGGNLAFF. CDR3 bases: TGTGCCAGCTCACCCGGGGGAAATTTGGCTTTCTTT. The chain links TRBV18 to TRBJ1-1; D perhaps matches TRBD1 (5 bases). Trimming took 3 bases from V and 11 from J, leaving 13 bases between them. Germline V gives CDR1 KGHSH, CDR2 LQKENI. The CDR3 extends over 12 amino acids.

The CDR3 region is CASSLSPGSRGNQPQHF. The DNA of the CDR3 is TGCGCCAGCAGCCTGTCACCAGGGTCGAGAGGCAATCAGCCCCAGCATTTT. The V call is TRBV4-1, the J call TRBJ1-5, with TRBD1 as a possible D gene (5 bases). Deletions cut 4 bases from V and 2 bases from J, with 18 bases between. This CDR3 spans 17 amino acids. Germline V gene lookup returns CDR1 MGHRA and CDR2 YSYEKL.

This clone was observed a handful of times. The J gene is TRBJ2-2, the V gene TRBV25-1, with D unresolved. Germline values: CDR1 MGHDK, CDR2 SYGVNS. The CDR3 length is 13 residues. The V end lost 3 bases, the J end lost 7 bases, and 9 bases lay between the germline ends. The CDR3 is CASSDYRGGELFF. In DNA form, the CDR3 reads TGTGCCAGCAGTGACTATAGAGGCGGGGAGCTGTTTTTT.

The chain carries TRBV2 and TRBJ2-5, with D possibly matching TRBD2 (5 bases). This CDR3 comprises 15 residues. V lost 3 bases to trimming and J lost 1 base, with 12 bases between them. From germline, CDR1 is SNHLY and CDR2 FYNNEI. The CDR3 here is CASSDSSDFQETQYF. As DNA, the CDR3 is TGTGCCAGCAGTGATAGTTCGGACTTCCAAGAGACCCAGTACTTC.

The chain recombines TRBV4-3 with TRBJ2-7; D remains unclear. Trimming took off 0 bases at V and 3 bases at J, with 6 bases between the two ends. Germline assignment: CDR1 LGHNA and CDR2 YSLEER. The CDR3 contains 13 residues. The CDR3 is CASSQEWGYEQYF. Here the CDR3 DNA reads TGCGCCAGCAGCCAAGAGTGGGGCTACGAGCAGTACTTC.

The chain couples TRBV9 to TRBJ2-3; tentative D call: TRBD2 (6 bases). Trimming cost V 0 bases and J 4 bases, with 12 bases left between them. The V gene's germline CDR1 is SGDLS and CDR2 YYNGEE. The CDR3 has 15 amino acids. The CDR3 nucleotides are TGTGCCAGCAGCGTAGGGGCTAGCGCGGCAGATACGCAGTATTTT. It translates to CASSVGASAADTQYF.

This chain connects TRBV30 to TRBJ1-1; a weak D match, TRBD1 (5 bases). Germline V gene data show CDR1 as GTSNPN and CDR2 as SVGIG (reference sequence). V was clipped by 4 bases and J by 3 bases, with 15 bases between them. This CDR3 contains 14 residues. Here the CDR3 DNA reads TGTGCCTGGATTGCCCGGGGACTGGACACTGAAGCTTTCTTT. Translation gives CAWIARGLDTEAFF.

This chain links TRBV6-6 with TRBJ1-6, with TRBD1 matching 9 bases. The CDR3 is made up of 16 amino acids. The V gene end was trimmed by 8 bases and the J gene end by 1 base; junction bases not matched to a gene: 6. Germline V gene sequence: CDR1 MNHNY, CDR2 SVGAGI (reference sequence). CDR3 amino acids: CASGGTGSSYNSPLHF. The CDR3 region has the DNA TGTGCCAGCGGGGGGACAGGGTCTTCCTATAATTCACCCCTCCACTTT.

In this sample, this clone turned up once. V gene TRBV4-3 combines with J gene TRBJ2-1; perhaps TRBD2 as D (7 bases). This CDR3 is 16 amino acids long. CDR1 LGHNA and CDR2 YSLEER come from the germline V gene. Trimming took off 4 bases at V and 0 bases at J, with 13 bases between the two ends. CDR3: CASSRERGGSYNEQFF. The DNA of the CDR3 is TGCGCCAGCAGCCGAGAGAGGGGGGGCTCCTACAATGAGCAGTTCTTC.

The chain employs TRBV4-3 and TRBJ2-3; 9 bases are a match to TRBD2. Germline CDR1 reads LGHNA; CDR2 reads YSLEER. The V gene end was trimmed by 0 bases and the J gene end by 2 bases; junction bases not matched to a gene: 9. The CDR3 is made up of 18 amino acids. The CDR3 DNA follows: TGCGCCAGCAGCCAAGATATGGGGCTAGCGGGGCTCACAGATACGCAGTATTTT. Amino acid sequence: CASSQDMGLAGLTDTQYF.

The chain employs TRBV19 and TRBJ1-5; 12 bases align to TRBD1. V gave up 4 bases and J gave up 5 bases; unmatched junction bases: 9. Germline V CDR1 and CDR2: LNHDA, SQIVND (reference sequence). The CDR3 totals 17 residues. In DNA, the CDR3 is TGTGCCAGTAGTAACGACCGGGACAGGGGGCTTGATCAGCCCCAGCATTTT. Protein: CASSNDRDRGLDQPQHF.

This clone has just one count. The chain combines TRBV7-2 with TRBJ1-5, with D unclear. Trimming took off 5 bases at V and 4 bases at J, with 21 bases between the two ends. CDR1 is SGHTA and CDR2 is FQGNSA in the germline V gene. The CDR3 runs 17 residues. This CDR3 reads CASSAQFRHSNNQPQHF. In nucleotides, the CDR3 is TGTGCCAGCAGCGCCCAATTCCGCCACTCAAATAATCAGCCCCAGCATTTT.

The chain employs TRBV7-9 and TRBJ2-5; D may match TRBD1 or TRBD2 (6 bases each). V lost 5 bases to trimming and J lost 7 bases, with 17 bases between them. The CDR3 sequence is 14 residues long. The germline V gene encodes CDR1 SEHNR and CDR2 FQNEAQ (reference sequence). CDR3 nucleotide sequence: TGTGCCAGCAGCCCAGGCCTCGGGGGCGGGACCCAGTACTTC. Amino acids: CASSPGLGGGTQYF.

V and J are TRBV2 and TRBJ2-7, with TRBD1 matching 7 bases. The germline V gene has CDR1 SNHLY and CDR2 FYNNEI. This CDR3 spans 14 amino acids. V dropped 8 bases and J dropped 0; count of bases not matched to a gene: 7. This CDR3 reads CASGPGQLSYEQYF. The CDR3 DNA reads TGTGCCAGCGGCCCGGGACAGCTCTCCTACGAGCAGTACTTC.